This T cell receptor beta chain derives from a study of blood T cell repertoires in COVID-19 (TCRdb year 2020). For context, the study as a whole: The collaborator samples originated in the United States, Italy and Spain and spanned the acute and convalescent phases of COVID-19. Where HLA class I and class II types were available, the types were taken from metadata supplied by the sample provider, not from assay-based typing. Subjects who had been exposed to COVID-19, were actively infected with it, or had recovered from it provided the deeply sampled blood TCRbeta repertoires that made up the dataset. The repertoires were released in a freely available public database meant as a resource for research on the immune response to SARS-CoV-2. Samples were obtained from the ongoing ImmuneRACE study (first 160 participants) and from over 1,000 subjects provided by 6 global collaborators. The material from the prospective study consisted of cDNA or gDNA derived from T cells, B-cell-depleted T cells, or PBMCs. Sample metadata almost always included a de-identified subject ID, COVID-19 status, age in years and sex. The study at large found these results: How much clinical and demographic metadata was included differed by source and by participant, and the metadata was provided uncurated.

TCRbeta CDR3 regions were amplified from genomic DNA by means of the immunoSEQ Assay, a bias-controlled multiplex PCR. The study's own analysis went as follows. The number of nucleated cells in each sample was estimated from the amplification of reference gene primers within the assay. Sequence reads were collapsed and filtered to measure the absolute abundance of every unique TCRbeta CDR3 rearrangement. Productive Simpson clonality was computed per sample as the square root of Simpson's diversity index over productive rearrangements. TCRdb holds this immuneACCESS table with in-frame rearrangements only. Some clones are missing; in checked studies, unresolved V genes explain under half, and the rest has no known cause. V and J calls and clone size follow that table, whereas D and trimming were derived from the DNA. This sample lists some 180,000 clones; 80% to 90% were detected once. Of the sample, roughly 18% is held by the ten largest clones.

Of note for this clone: Its antigen is currently not known. It has no much larger one-base neighbor in the sample; base qualities were not kept.

Another Seattle source contributed samples from volunteer blood donors who had recovered from COVID-19. Collaborating institutions collected whole blood in K2EDTA tubes following their own protocols. Collaborator samples were shipped for TCRbeta analysis as frozen whole blood, isolated PBMCs, or DNA extracted from either sample type. Cut back by 7 bases and 2 bases, the V and J ends lie 19 bases apart. From cysteine to phenylalanine, the CDR3 is 15 amino acids long. Only the CDR3 region is kept as DNA, spanning 45 bases read in frame from base 1. Via the germline V gene (reference sequence), CDR1 is SGHNT and CDR2 YYREEE.

This chain joins TRBV5-4 to TRBJ2-7; matching of 5 bases hints at TRBD2 as the D gene. The TCR originated in a woman between 70 and 85 years old who had recovered from COVID-19. Specimen: peripheral blood. The DNA sequence is as follows: TGTGCCAGCGGTCCGGGCGGGTCCCGGCCCTACGAGCAGTACTTC. Its translation is CASGPGGSRPYEQYF. This CDR3, with the reference TRBV5-4 and TRBJ2-7 proteins standing in past its ends, gives the full variable domain ETGVTQSPTHLIKTRGQQVTLRCSSQSGHNTVSWYQQALGQGPQFIFQYYREEENGRGNFPPRFSGLQFPNYSSELNVNALELDDSALYLCASGPGGSRPYEQYFGPGTRLTVT.